One sample yielded the 5 T cell receptor beta chains listed below, sequenced in a study of post-analysis software for immune sequencing data. Broader study findings: Four to six TRBV segments appeared more often in patients than in controls, and TRBV5-6, TRBV5-1 and TRBV20-1 were among these.

Antigen specificity for these receptors is unknown. Each TCR beta cDNA library carried unique molecular identifiers. MiXCR, applied by TCRdb to the PCR reads, yields one record per CDR3 protein. The sample carries about 430,000 distinct CDR3 sequences, more than 30% recorded once. What was sequenced was blood. The receptors were sampled from a girl aged 2 to 10 with multiple sclerosis.

This chain joins TRBV29-1 and TRBJ2-1; D call uncertain. Trimming cost V 8 bases and J 8 bases, with 19 bases left between them. Germline V gene data show CDR1 as SQVTM and CDR2 as ANQGSEA. CDR3 length: 13 amino acids. The CDR3 reads CSILRSPRHEQFF. The CDR3 DNA reads TGCAGCATCCTTCGTAGCCCCCGCCATGAGCAGTTCTTC.

The V call is TRBV10-3, the J call TRBJ2-7; tentative D call: TRBD1 (5 bases). The germline CDR1 and CDR2 sequences are ENHRY and SYGVKD. V was cut by 4 bases and J by 2 bases, with 12 bases left in between. The CDR3 runs 14 residues. This chain's CDR3 is CAISVDSNPYEQYF. The CDR3, as DNA: TGTGCCATCAGTGTAGACAGCAACCCCTACGAGCAGTACTTC.

V is TRBV7-9 and J is TRBJ1-2; unclear D gene. Trimming pared 7 bases from V and 6 bases from J, leaving 9 bases between. This CDR3 is built from 11 residues. Looked up from germline, CDR1 is SEHNR and CDR2 is FQNEAQ (reference sequence). The CDR3 sequence is CASNLVDGYTF. DNA of the CDR3: TGTGCCAGCAACCTTGTGGATGGCTACACCTTC. Full variable domain (outside the CDR3, taken from reference TRBV7-9 and TRBJ1-2): DTGVSQNPRHKITKRGQNVTFRCDPISEHNRLYWYRQTLGQGPEFLTYFQNEAQLEKSRLLSDRFSAERPKGSFSTLEIQRTEQGDSAMYLCASNLVDGYTFGSGTRLTVV.

A few counts support this clonotype. This chain links TRBV29-1 with TRBJ2-1; TRBD2 matches 7 bases. Trimming at V came to 4 bases and at J to 6 bases, leaving 12 bases not matched to a gene. Germline lookup yields CDR1 SQVTM and CDR2 ANQGSEA. This CDR3 is built from 15 residues. The CDR3 here is CSVGLALREANEQFF. CDR3 in DNA: TGCAGCGTTGGGCTAGCCCTTCGGGAGGCCAATGAGCAGTTCTTC.

V usage is TRBV12-3 or TRBV12-4 and J usage is TRBJ1-5; the D is unclear. With 5 bases removed from V and 1 base from J, the gap between germline ends came to 15 bases. CDR3 length equals 16 residues. The CDR3 DNA reads TGTGCCAGCAGTAGAGGGAGGGAAATAAGCAATCAGCCCCAGCATTTT. This translates into CASSRGREISNQPQHF.